Each of the 29 T cell receptor beta chains below was sequenced from the same sample in a study of PD-1 blockade in classical Hodgkin lymphoma. Time point described: cycle 4 day 1 (C4D1), after 6 weeks of nivolumab. Every patient relapsed after autologous stem cell transplantation, and brentuximab vedotin exposure varied. Measured with immunoSEQ multiplex PCR; TCRdb has only the in-frame clones, and not every one. The sample includes some 86,000 clones, just over 90% of them seen just once. This specimen was peripheral blood mononuclear cells (PBMCs), taken before the fourth cycle of nivolumab. The receptors originated from a human donor with classical Hodgkin lymphoma.

This rearrangement joins TRBV9 to TRBJ1-1, with D hard to call. V was trimmed by 2 bases and J by 3 bases, leaving 14 bases between them. Germline assignment: CDR1 SGDLS and CDR2 YYNGEE. The CDR3 totals 15 residues. CDR3 nucleotides: TGTGCCAGCAGCGTCACGGGAGGTAGGGACACTGAAGCTTTCTTT. This sequence encodes CASSVTGGRDTEAFF.

The V gene is TRBV11-3, the J gene TRBJ1-1, with no clear D. The CDR3 is 12 amino acids. Trimming stripped 4 bases from V and 1 base from J, with 4 bases between. Per germline, CDR1 SGHNT and CDR2 YENEEA. CDR3 in amino acids: CASSSPNTEAFF. DNA for the CDR3: TGTGCCAGCAGCTCCCCGAACACTGAAGCTTTCTTT.

The chain combines TRBV9 with TRBJ2-3, with TRBD2 matching over 15 bases. Germline CDR1 and CDR2: SGDLS and YYNGEE. Trimming cost V 3 bases and J 4 bases; bases outside gene matches: 3. The CDR3 runs to 16 residues. CDR3 amino acids: CASSAGLAGGSDTQYF. DNA of the CDR3: TGTGCCAGCAGCGCGGGACTAGCGGGGGGTTCAGATACGCAGTATTTT.

V and J are TRBV7-3 and TRBJ1-2, with 8 bases matching TRBD1. With V trimmed by 3 bases and J by 4 bases, 4 bases remained unmatched. CDR1 and CDR2 (germline): SGHTA, FQGTGA. CDR3 length equals 14 residues. The CDR3 DNA reads TGTGCCAGCAGCTTCTCAGGACAGGGCTATGGCTACACCTTC. Translation gives CASSFSGQGYGYTF.

A note on this clone: The same CDR3 is also encoded by other DNA sequences in this sample. V is TRBV30 and J is TRBJ1-2, with D possibly TRBD1 on 5 matching bases. Germline V lookup: CDR1 GTSNPN, CDR2 SVGIG (reference sequence). The ends were cut back, 5 bases at V and 2 bases at J, with 18 bases in the middle. This CDR3 spans 15 amino acids. CDR3 residues: CAWGPGRGPNYGYTF. The CDR3 region has the DNA TGTGCCTGGGGGCCAGGGCGGGGACCAAACTATGGCTACACCTTC.

The chain uses TRBV6-6 and TRBJ1-1, with D unresolved. The V gene's germline CDR1 is MNHNY and CDR2 SVGAGI (reference sequence). CDR3 size: 13 residues. V was pared by 2 bases and J by 2 bases, with 6 bases between. CDR3 DNA sequence: TGTGCCAGCAGTTACGCCCTAAACACTGAAGCTTTCTTT. Its translation is CASSYALNTEAFF.

The genes are TRBV7-8 and TRBJ1-5, with D perhaps TRBD1 (5 bases). Germline V gene lookup returns CDR1 SGHVS and CDR2 FQNEAQ. The CDR3 is 16 amino acids. V shed 5 bases and J shed 1 base, with 15 bases lying between them. The CDR3 spells CASSLREHLSNQPQHF. For the CDR3, the DNA is TGTGCCAGCAGCCTCAGGGAGCACTTGAGCAATCAGCCCCAGCATTTT.

V is TRBV30 and J is TRBJ2-7; the match to TRBD1 covers 9 bases. Looked up from germline, CDR1 is GTSNPN and CDR2 is SVGIG (reference sequence). V dropped 3 bases and J dropped 2; count of bases not matched to a gene: 5. There are 14 residues in the CDR3. CDR3 bases: TGTGCCTGGAGCCCGGACAGGGGCGCCTACGAGCAGTACTTC. Encoded protein: CAWSPDRGAYEQYF.

The rearrangement uses TRBV11-2 and TRBJ1-4; 8 bases align to TRBD1. Germline loops: CDR1 SGHAT, CDR2 FQNNGV. The CDR3 extends over 15 amino acids. The J segment lost 6 bases and the V segment lost 2 bases, leaving 5 bases of the junction unmatched. CDR3 nucleotide sequence: TGTGCCAGCAGCTTACACAGGGGGAGTGATGAAAAACTGTTTTTT. It translates to CASSLHRGSDEKLFF.

V is TRBV4-2 and J is TRBJ2-4, with 11 positions matching TRBD2. J gave up 3 bases and V 1 base, and 17 bases lay outside the gene matches. Germline V gives CDR1 LGHNA, CDR2 YNFKEQ. CDR3 size: 21 residues. In DNA form, the CDR3 reads TGTGCCAGCAGCCAAGGGTTCGCGGGGCATAGCGGGGGGGCTGGCAAAAACATTCAGTACTTC. It encodes CASSQGFAGHSGGAGKNIQYF.

This rearrangement joins TRBV7-2 to TRBJ1-1; TRBD1 is a possible D gene (5 bases). The CDR3 sequence is 14 residues long. Germline-derived CDR1 and CDR2 are SGHTA and FQGNSA. The V end lost 9 bases, the J end lost 1 base, and 15 bases lay between the germline ends. CDR3 region: CASSLGGWNTEAFF. CDR3 coding DNA: TGTGCCAGTTCCCTTGGGGGGTGGAACACTGAAGCTTTCTTT.

The V call is TRBV4-3, the J call TRBJ1-1; D might be TRBD1 (5 bases). Germline lookup yields CDR1 LGHNA and CDR2 YSLEER. The CDR3 consists of 15 residues. Between the trimmed V and J ends, which lost 0 bases and 1 base, there was a span of 9 bases. Here the CDR3 DNA reads TGCGCCAGCAGCCAAGATTGGAGGGGGAACACTGAAGCTTTCTTT. Its protein is CASSQDWRGNTEAFF.

The V gene is TRBV27, the J gene TRBJ2-6, with D perhaps TRBD1 (6 bases). Germline V gene lookup returns CDR1 MNHEY and CDR2 SMNVEV (reference sequence). The CDR3 length is 16 residues. Trimming shortened V by 6 bases and J by 0 bases, and 12 bases separated the two germline ends. CDR3 sequence (DNA): TGTGCCAGCAGATGGACAGCCGGCTCTGGGGCCAACGTCCTGACTTTC. Its translation is CASRWTAGSGANVLTF.

This chain links TRBV11-2 with TRBJ1-6; D may be TRBD1 (5 bases). This CDR3 has 14 residues. V was trimmed by 5 bases and J by 6 bases, leaving 11 bases between them. Germline CDR1 is SGHAT and CDR2 is FQNNGV. The CDR3 loop is CASSAAGTNSPLHF. The CDR3 DNA reads as TGTGCCAGCAGCGCCGCCGGGACTAATTCACCCCTCCACTTT.

This chain connects TRBV7-6 to TRBJ2-6; D remains unclear. From germline, CDR1 is SGHVS and CDR2 FNYEAQ. The length of the CDR3 is 13 residues. V gave up 5 bases and J gave up 3 bases, with 5 bases separating them. The CDR3 spells CASSPHGANVLTF. CDR3 nucleotides: TGTGCCAGCAGCCCTCATGGGGCCAACGTCCTGACTTTC.

The rearrangement links TRBV7-8 to TRBJ2-4; no clear D gene. The CDR3 totals 12 residues. Trimming cost V 1 base and J 6 bases, with 4 bases left between them. The germline CDR1 and CDR2 sequences are SGHVS and FQNEAQ. The DNA for the CDR3 is TGTGCCAGCAGCTTAGGCCCAAACATTCAGTACTTC. Translating it yields CASSLGPNIQYF.

The chain employs TRBV11-3 and TRBJ2-3; the D gene could be TRBD1 or TRBD2 (6 bases each). CDR3 length equals 17 residues. In germline, CDR1 is SGHNT, CDR2 YENEEA. The V end lost 2 bases, the J end lost 2 bases, and 17 bases lay between the germline ends. The CDR3 region is CASSLNRGPSHTDTQYF. The DNA of the CDR3 is TGTGCCAGCAGCTTAAACCGGGGGCCCTCCCACACAGATACGCAGTATTTT.

The rearrangement uses TRBV6-1 and TRBJ2-2; D is perhaps TRBD2 (7 bases). CDR1 is MNHNS, CDR2 SASEGT, per germline. V gave up 2 bases and J gave up 7 bases, with 17 bases separating them. The CDR3 is made up of 16 amino acids. In DNA, the CDR3 is TGTGCCAGCAGTGAACGGGGAGGGGGATTTAGCGGGGAGCTGTTTTTT. It encodes CASSERGGGFSGELFF.

The V call is TRBV28, the J call TRBJ2-1, with 7 bases aligning to TRBD1. The germline V gene has CDR1 MDHEN and CDR2 SYDVKM. This CDR3 region has 17 residues. Trimming removed 6 bases from V and 6 bases from J; junction bases left unmatched: 17. The DNA of the CDR3 is TGTGCCAGCAGGCCTTCCGCGGCTAGGGGGCAGGTCAATGAGCAGTTCTTC. It encodes CASRPSAARGQVNEQFF.

The V gene is TRBV19, the J gene TRBJ1-2; D unclear. V was trimmed by 3 bases and J by 2 bases, leaving 10 bases between them. The germline gives CDR1 LNHDA, CDR2 SQIVND (reference sequence). This CDR3 is 14 amino acids long. The CDR3 nucleotides read TGTGCCAGTAGTATTGAAAGCTTCAACTATGGCTACACCTTC. Its translation: CASSIESFNYGYTF.

The gene calls are TRBV7-9 and TRBJ1-5; 9 nucleotides line up with TRBD1. Germline V lookup: CDR1 SEHNR, CDR2 FQNEAQ (reference sequence). The CDR3 is 15 residues long. V trimming: 3 bases; J trimming: 6 bases; junction bases outside the gene matches: 6. The CDR3 DNA sequence: TGTGCCAGCAGCTTGTGGACAGGGGTGAGTCAGCCCCAGCATTTT. Protein product: CASSLWTGVSQPQHF.

The CDR3 coding sequence is TGTGCCAGCTCAACACAATCGGATCAAGAGACCCAGTACTTC. Translating gives CASSTQSDQETQYF. The chain has TRBV18 and TRBJ2-5; no reliable D call. Trimming pared 5 bases from V and 2 bases from J, leaving 12 bases between. CDR1 and CDR2 from the germline V gene are KGHSH and LQKENI. CDR3 size: 14 residues.

The V call is TRBV10-1, the J call TRBJ2-1, with 9 bases identical to TRBD2. The CDR3 runs to 15 residues. Germline CDR1 is WNHNN and CDR2 is SYGVQD (reference sequence). The ends lost 6 bases at V and 3 bases at J; junction bases unmatched: 6. In DNA, the CDR3 is TGCGCCAGCAGCGGGCTAGCGGGGAACTACAATGAGCAGTTCTTC. This translates into CASSGLAGNYNEQFF.

CDR3 sequence reads: CASSHEGRQNYGYTF. CDR3 nucleotide sequence: TGCGCCAGCAGCCATGAAGGCCGACAGAACTATGGCTACACCTTC. The chain employs TRBV4-3 and TRBJ1-2, with D tentatively TRBD1 (5 bases). Germline V CDR1 and CDR2: LGHNA, YSLEER. The V end lost 3 bases, the J end lost 2 bases, and 13 bases lay between the germline ends. This CDR3 comprises 15 residues.

V is TRBV11-2 and J is TRBJ2-2; TRBD1 matches 7 bases. Trimming removed 5 bases from V and 4 bases from J; junction bases left unmatched: 7. The CDR3 runs 15 residues. Germline CDR1 and CDR2: SGHAT and FQNNGV. The DNA of the CDR3 is TGTGCCAGCAGCCCCCGACAGGGCGGCACCGGGGAGCTGTTTTTT. It specifies CASSPRQGGTGELFF. The variable domain in full, with the rest retrieved from reference TRBV11-2 and TRBJ2-2, is EAGVAQSPRYKIIEKRQSVAFWCNPISGHATLYWYQQILGQGPKLLIQFQNNGVVDDSQLPKDRFSAERLKGVDSTLKIQPAKLEDSAVYLCASSPRQGGTGELFFGEGSRLTVL.

The chain employs TRBV5-6 and TRBJ2-5; D is tentatively TRBD1 or TRBD2 (5 bases each). V shed 3 bases and J shed 12 bases, with 12 bases lying between them. The CDR3 runs 11 residues. Per the germline V gene, CDR1 is SGHDT and CDR2 is YYEEEE. The CDR3 is CASSYRDGEYF. The CDR3 region has the DNA TGTGCCAGCAGCTACCGGGACGGCGAGTACTTC.

Only one count was recorded for this clone. The genes are TRBV19 and TRBJ1-1; unclear D gene. Trimming removed 5 bases from V and 3 bases from J, with 19 bases in between. CDR1 and CDR2 from the germline V gene are LNHDA and SQIVND (reference sequence). This CDR3 comprises 16 residues. The CDR3 loop is CASSPNGPGRDTEAFF. CDR3 DNA sequence: TGTGCCAGTAGTCCCAATGGCCCGGGGAGGGACACTGAAGCTTTCTTT. Looking up the rest from reference TRBV19 and TRBJ1-1 gives the full variable domain: DGGITQSPKYLFRKEGQNVTLSCEQNLNHDAMYWYRQDPGQGLRLIYYSQIVNDFQKGDIAEGYSVSREKKESFPLTVTSAQKNPTAFYLCASSPNGPGRDTEAFFGQGTRLTVV.

V usage is TRBV7-6 and J usage is TRBJ1-2, with D uncertain. Trimming took off 4 bases at V and 4 bases at J, with 13 bases between the two ends. Germline values: CDR1 SGHVS, CDR2 FNYEAQ. The CDR3 loop spans 14 amino acids. DNA of the CDR3: TGTGCCAGCAGCTCCGAAGCAGGCCCCTATGGCTACACCTTC. Protein: CASSSEAGPYGYTF. The whole variable domain, filled in from reference TRBV7-6 and TRBJ1-2, reads GAGVSQSPRYKVTKRGQDVALRCDPISGHVSLYWYRQALGQGPEFLTYFNYEAQQDKSGLPNDRFSAERPEGSISTLTIQRTEQRDSAMYRCASSSEAGPYGYTFGSGTRLTVV.

This rearrangement joins TRBV28 to TRBJ1-5; D gene uncertain. CDR1 MDHEN and CDR2 SYDVKM come from the germline V gene. V lost 7 bases to trimming and J lost 3 bases, with 10 bases between them. CDR3 length: 13 residues. The CDR3 sequence: CASTDFINQPQHF. The CDR3 DNA is TGTGCCAGCACCGACTTTATCAATCAGCCCCAGCATTTT.